A single sample is the source of the 28 T cell receptor beta chains below, sequenced in a study of CD8 T cells in ankylosing spondylitis. Each CDR3 protein gets one entry after TCRdb re-called the 5' RACE reads with MiXCR. The data contain roughly 150,000 distinct CDR3 sequences, about 32% of them singletons. The sample comprised synovial fluid, either unsorted or a sorted T cell fraction (not recorded which). The receptors were sampled from a male donor with ankylosing spondylitis.

Here the CDR3 reads CASSPSPTPGAKNIQYF. The CDR3 DNA reads as TGTGCCAGCTCACCAAGTCCCACCCCTGGGGCCAAAAACATTCAGTACTTC. The chain is built from TRBV18 and TRBJ2-4; D gene unclear. The CDR3 loop spans 17 amino acids. The germline V and J ends were trimmed by 2 bases and 1 base, with 15 bases remaining between them. CDR1 and CDR2 from the germline V gene are KGHSH and LQKENI.

This clonotype was counted ten times or more. CDR3 protein: CASSLYGSPLHF. The CDR3 DNA follows: TGTGCCAGCAGCTTATACGGTTCACCCCTCCACTTT. The V and J genes are TRBV7-2 and TRBJ1-6; D uncertain. The CDR3 sequence is 12 residues long. Germline assignment: CDR1 SGHTA and CDR2 FQGNSA. V was trimmed by 2 bases and J by 9 bases, leaving 5 bases between them.

This chain joins TRBV9 and TRBJ2-1, with TRBD2 matching over 7 bases. In germline, CDR1 is SGDLS, CDR2 YYNGEE. The CDR3 loop spans 15 amino acids. Losses at the gene ends were 0 bases for V and 4 bases for J; bases not matched to a gene: 4. The CDR3 spells CASSVEGGGYNEQFF. The CDR3, as DNA: TGTGCCAGCAGCGTAGAGGGCGGGGGATACAATGAGCAGTTCTTC.

The table lists this clonotype with a few counts. The CDR3 sequence: CASSPLVAEEQFF. CDR3 sequence (DNA): TGTGCCAGCTCACCACTCGTTGCGGAAGAGCAGTTCTTC. The rearrangement links TRBV18 to TRBJ2-1; D not certain. Trimming cost V 1 base and J 10 bases, with 11 bases left between them. The CDR3 covers 13 residues. CDR1 is KGHSH, CDR2 LQKENI, per germline.

The sample holds a few counts of this clonotype. The V gene is TRBV11-2, the J gene TRBJ1-2, with 12 bases fitting TRBD1. After removal of 5 bases from V and 2 bases from J, the junction contained 6 bases not matched to a gene. This CDR3 spans 16 amino acids. Germline V lookup: CDR1 SGHAT, CDR2 FQNNGV. CDR3: CASSLGTGGANYGYTF. The CDR3 bases are TGTGCCAGCAGCCTCGGGACAGGGGGCGCGAACTATGGCTACACCTTC.

This clonotype was seen many times. The chain is built from TRBV24-1 and TRBJ2-2, with 15 bases aligning to TRBD2. V was clipped by 4 bases and J by 4 bases; unmatched bases: 3. The CDR3 has 17 residues. Germline V gene data show CDR1 as KGHDR and CDR2 as SFDVKD. The CDR3 DNA reads TGTGCCACCAGTGACGGACTAGCGGGAGGGGGCACCGGGGAGCTGTTTTTT. This gives the protein CATSDGLAGGGTGELFF.

This clonotype has only a few counts. This sequence joins TRBV10-3 and TRBJ2-1, with TRBD2 matching 7 bases. The CDR3 has 11 residues. The V and J ends lost 6 bases and 10 bases, in that order; junction bases with no gene match: 3. Germline V gene sequence: CDR1 ENHRY, CDR2 SYGVKD. CDR3 coding DNA: TGTGCCATCAGGGGAGGGACCGAGCAGTTCTTC. It yields the protein CAIRGGTEQFF.

This clonotype has only a few counts. This chain links TRBV5-6 with TRBJ1-5; TRBD1 agrees at 7 bases. The V segment lost 2 bases and the J segment 4 bases; nucleotides outside the gene matches: 3. The length of the CDR3 is 14 residues. Germline CDR1 SGHDT, CDR2 YYEEEE. The CDR3: CASSLQGINQPQHF. CDR3 nucleotides: TGTGCCAGCAGCTTACAGGGGATTAATCAGCCCCAGCATTTT.

A few counts support this clonotype. The J gene is TRBJ2-7, the V gene TRBV29-1; 7 nucleotides align to TRBD1. Trimming removed 3 bases from V and 3 bases from J; junction bases left unmatched: 2. The CDR3 covers 12 residues. Germline V gene data show CDR1 as SQVTM and CDR2 as ANQGSEA. CDR3 bases: TGCAGCGTTGAGGGGGACAGCTACGAGCAGTACTTC. Its protein product is CSVEGDSYEQYF.

This chain uses TRBV27 with TRBJ1-2; 11 nucleotides agree with TRBD1. Germline assignment: CDR1 MNHEY and CDR2 SMNVEV (reference sequence). V shed 5 bases and J 1 base; nucleotides not matched to a gene: 9. The CDR3 extends over 17 amino acids. Here the CDR3 reads CASSRKPGQGVNYGYTF. The DNA of the CDR3 is TGTGCCAGCAGTAGAAAGCCGGGACAGGGGGTTAACTATGGCTACACCTTC.

This clonotype was picked up a small number of times. This chain connects TRBV27 to TRBJ2-6, with D possibly called TRBD1 or TRBD2 (5 bases each). V gave up 4 bases and J gave up 0 bases, with 13 bases separating them. CDR1 and CDR2 (germline): MNHEY, SMNVEV (reference sequence). There are 17 residues in the CDR3. CDR3 nucleotide sequence: TGTGCCAGCAGTTGGGGGATGTCAAGCTCTGGGGCCAACGTCCTGACTTTC. The encoded protein is CASSWGMSSSGANVLTF.

The V gene is TRBV7-2, the J gene TRBJ1-2, with no clear D. The CDR3 length is 14 residues. Trimming shortened V by 5 bases and J by 4 bases, and 14 bases separated the two germline ends. CDR1 and CDR2 (germline): SGHTA, FQGNSA. The CDR3 DNA is TGTGCCAGCAGCCTACCCCACGCTCCCTATGGCTACACCTTC. Its translation is CASSLPHAPYGYTF.

This clonotype was picked up a small number of times. The V gene is TRBV5-1, the J gene TRBJ1-3, with D perhaps TRBD1 (6 bases). This CDR3 has 15 residues. V was trimmed by 2 bases and J by 3 bases, leaving 12 bases between them. CDR1 SGHRS and CDR2 YFSETQ come from the germline V gene. CDR3 loop: CASSLQGSGGNTIYF. Here the CDR3 DNA reads TGCGCCAGCAGCTTACAGGGTTCGGGTGGAAACACCATATATTTT.

The chain joins TRBV20-1 to TRBJ1-5; the D gene is possibly TRBD1 (5 bases). Germline CDR1 and CDR2: DFQATT and SNEGSKA (reference sequence). Trimming took off 1 base at V and 0 bases at J, with 22 bases between the two ends. The CDR3 is 19 amino acids. For the CDR3, the DNA is TGCAGTGCTAGAGTGGATAGGGGCTTGGCCCGAAATAGCAATCAGCCCCAGCATTTT. Its protein product is CSARVDRGLARNSNQPQHF.

This clonotype was observed a few times. The chain uses TRBV14 and TRBJ2-5; no clear D gene. The CDR3 consists of 15 residues. V lost 2 bases to trimming and J lost 2 bases, with 12 bases between them. The germline gives CDR1 SGHDN, CDR2 FVKESK. CDR3 residues: CASSQYRHSQETQYF. CDR3 bases: TGTGCCAGCAGCCAATATCGACACTCACAAGAGACCCAGTACTTC.

This chain uses TRBV9 with TRBJ2-1, with D hard to call. The CDR3 totals 14 residues. Germline CDR1 is SGDLS and CDR2 is YYNGEE. Trimming cost V 2 bases and J 5 bases, with 11 bases left between them. The CDR3 DNA reads as TGTGCCAGCAGCGTTTACTCGAGCGACAATGAGCAGTTCTTC. It encodes CASSVYSSDNEQFF.

This clonotype occurred a few times. V gene TRBV28 combines with J gene TRBJ2-7, with 8 bases matching TRBD2. Germline V CDR1 and CDR2: MDHEN, SYDVKM. The CDR3 has 15 amino acids. V gave up 2 bases and J gave up 6 bases; unmatched junction bases: 9. The CDR3 DNA sequence: TGTGCCAGCAGTTTACAACTAGCGGTGGACGGCGAGCAGTACTTC. It yields the protein CASSLQLAVDGEQYF.

This chain connects TRBV5-1 to TRBJ1-5; D gene ambiguous. Germline loops: CDR1 SGHRS, CDR2 YFSETQ. The length of the CDR3 is 13 residues. V was trimmed by 0 bases and J by 5 bases, leaving 6 bases between them. This CDR3 reads CASSLAGDQPQHF. The CDR3 DNA reads as TGCGCCAGCAGCTTGGCCGGTGATCAGCCCCAGCATTTT.

There are many counts of this clonotype. The gene calls are TRBV12-3 or TRBV12-4 and TRBJ2-7; unclear D gene. V lost 6 bases, J lost 1 base, and 13 bases lay in between. The CDR3 extends over 14 amino acids. The CDR3 nucleotides read TGTGCCAGCAGCCCCAATGAGTTGTCCTACGAGCAGTACTTC. Translating gives CASSPNELSYEQYF.

V gene TRBV9 combines with J gene TRBJ2-3; tentative D call: TRBD2 (6 bases). CDR1 and CDR2 from the germline V gene are SGDLS and YYNGEE. This CDR3 comprises 15 residues. V was cut by 0 bases and J by 6 bases, with 14 bases left in between. CDR3 nucleotide sequence: TGTGCCAGCAGCGTAGTGGCTAGAGGAGGGGATACGCAGTATTTT. Its protein product is CASSVVARGGDTQYF.

This chain connects TRBV5-6 to TRBJ2-7, with D possibly matching TRBD1 (8 bases). Trimming took off 7 bases at V and 2 bases at J, with 22 bases between the two ends. Germline V gene data show CDR1 as SGHDT and CDR2 as YYEEEE. The length of the CDR3 is 16 residues. The CDR3 spells CASGGGRTGRAYEQYF. The CDR3 bases are TGTGCCAGCGGGGGGGGTAGGACAGGGAGGGCCTACGAGCAGTACTTC.

At least ten counts were recorded for this clonotype. The rearrangement uses TRBV20-1 and TRBJ2-3; no definite D call. The V end lost 6 bases, the J end lost 0 bases, and 10 bases lay between the germline ends. Germline loops: CDR1 DFQATT, CDR2 SNEGSKA (reference sequence). This CDR3 region has 13 residues. The CDR3 sequence is CSAFSGSTDTQYF. Here the CDR3 DNA reads TGCAGTGCATTTTCCGGGAGCACAGATACGCAGTATTTT.

This chain joins TRBV28 and TRBJ1-2, with D perhaps TRBD1 (6 bases). The germline V gene encodes CDR1 MDHEN and CDR2 SYDVKM. Deletions cut 5 bases from V and 0 bases from J, with 13 bases between. The CDR3 totals 15 residues. The CDR3 nucleotides are TGTGCCAGCAGTAGGCCCGGGACAACTAACTATGGCTACACCTTC. Amino acids: CASSRPGTTNYGYTF.

CDR3 sequence reads: CASSFSPGNTEAFF. CDR3 bases: TGTGCCAGCAGCTTTTCCCCGGGGAACACTGAAGCTTTCTTT. This sequence joins TRBV7-2 and TRBJ1-1; no clear D. Germline V gives CDR1 SGHTA, CDR2 FQGNSA. CDR3 length: 14 amino acids. V lost 3 bases to trimming and J lost 1 base, with 9 bases between them.

The CDR3 loop is CASSYGWGEGTQYF. DNA for the CDR3: TGTGCCAGCAGTTACGGTTGGGGTGAAGGTACGCAGTATTTT. The chain couples TRBV6-5 to TRBJ2-3; D is undetermined. There are 14 residues in the CDR3. V lost 2 bases, J lost 8 bases, and 14 bases lay in between. Germline CDR1 is MNHEY and CDR2 is SVGAGI.

The J gene is TRBJ1-2, the V gene TRBV9; TRBD1 is a possible D gene (6 bases). Looked up from germline, CDR1 is SGDLS and CDR2 is YYNGEE. The V end lost 0 bases, the J end lost 5 bases, and 17 bases lay between the germline ends. This CDR3 comprises 16 residues. CDR3 coding DNA: TGTGCCAGCAGCGTAGCTCTGGACAGCTTCACTTATGGCTACACCTTC. The encoded protein is CASSVALDSFTYGYTF. The variable domain in full, with the rest retrieved from reference TRBV9 and TRBJ1-2, is DSGVTQTPKHLITATGQRVTLRCSPRSGDLSVYWYQQSLDQGLQFLIQYYNGEERAKGNILERFSAQQFPDLHSELNLSSLELGDSALYFCASSVALDSFTYGYTFGSGTRLTVV.

V usage is TRBV3-1 and J usage is TRBJ2-4; D possibly corresponds to TRBD2 (6 bases). Germline-derived CDR1 and CDR2 are LGHDT and YNNKEL (reference sequence). The germline V and J ends were trimmed by 4 bases and 0 bases, with 10 bases remaining between them. The CDR3 totals 15 residues. The CDR3 is CASSPSGGAKNIQYF. The CDR3 bases are TGTGCCAGCAGCCCCTCCGGGGGAGCCAAAAACATTCAGTACTTC.

This clonotype was seen only a few times. This chain connects TRBV4-1 to TRBJ1-2; D is unclear. The CDR3 sequence is 12 residues long. The germline V and J ends were trimmed by 4 bases and 6 bases, with 9 bases remaining between them. Germline CDR1 reads MGHRA; CDR2 reads YSYEKL. CDR3 loop: CASSPGPDGYTF. The CDR3 bases are TGCGCCAGCAGCCCAGGACCTGATGGCTACACCTTC.